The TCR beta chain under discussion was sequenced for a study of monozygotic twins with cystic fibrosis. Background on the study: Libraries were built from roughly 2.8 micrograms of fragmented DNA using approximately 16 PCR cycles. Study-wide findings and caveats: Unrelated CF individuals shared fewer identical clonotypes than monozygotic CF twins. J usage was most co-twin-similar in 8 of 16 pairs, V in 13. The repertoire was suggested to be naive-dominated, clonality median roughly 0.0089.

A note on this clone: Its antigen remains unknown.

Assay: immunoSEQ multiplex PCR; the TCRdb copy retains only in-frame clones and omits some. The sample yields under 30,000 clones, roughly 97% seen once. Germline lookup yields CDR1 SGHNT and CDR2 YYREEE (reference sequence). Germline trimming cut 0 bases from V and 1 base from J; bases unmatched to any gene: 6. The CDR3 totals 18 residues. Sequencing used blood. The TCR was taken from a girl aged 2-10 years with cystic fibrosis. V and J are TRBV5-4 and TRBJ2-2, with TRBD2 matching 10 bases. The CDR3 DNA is TGTGCCAGCAGCTTGGAGGGACTAGCGACCGAGAACACCGGGGAGCTGTTTTTT. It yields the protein CASSLEGLATENTGELFF.